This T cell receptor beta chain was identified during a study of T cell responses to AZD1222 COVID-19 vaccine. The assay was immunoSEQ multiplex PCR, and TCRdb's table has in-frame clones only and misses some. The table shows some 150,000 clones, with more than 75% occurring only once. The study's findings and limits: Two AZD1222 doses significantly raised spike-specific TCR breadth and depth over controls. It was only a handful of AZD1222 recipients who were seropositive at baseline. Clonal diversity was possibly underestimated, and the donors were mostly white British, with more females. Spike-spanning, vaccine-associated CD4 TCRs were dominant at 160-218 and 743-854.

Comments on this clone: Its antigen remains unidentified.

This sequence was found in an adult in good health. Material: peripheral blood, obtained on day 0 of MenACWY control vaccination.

CDR3 nucleotide sequence: TGTGCCAGTAGTAGGCAGGGGGCGGAGCAGCCCCAGCATTTT. Protein sequence: CASSRQGAEQPQHF. The chain employs TRBV19 and TRBJ1-5; the match to TRBD1 covers 8 bases. Germline CDR1 LNHDA, CDR2 SQIVND (reference sequence). Unmatched junction bases numbered 6, after V lost 4 bases and J lost 7 bases. CDR3 size: 14 residues.